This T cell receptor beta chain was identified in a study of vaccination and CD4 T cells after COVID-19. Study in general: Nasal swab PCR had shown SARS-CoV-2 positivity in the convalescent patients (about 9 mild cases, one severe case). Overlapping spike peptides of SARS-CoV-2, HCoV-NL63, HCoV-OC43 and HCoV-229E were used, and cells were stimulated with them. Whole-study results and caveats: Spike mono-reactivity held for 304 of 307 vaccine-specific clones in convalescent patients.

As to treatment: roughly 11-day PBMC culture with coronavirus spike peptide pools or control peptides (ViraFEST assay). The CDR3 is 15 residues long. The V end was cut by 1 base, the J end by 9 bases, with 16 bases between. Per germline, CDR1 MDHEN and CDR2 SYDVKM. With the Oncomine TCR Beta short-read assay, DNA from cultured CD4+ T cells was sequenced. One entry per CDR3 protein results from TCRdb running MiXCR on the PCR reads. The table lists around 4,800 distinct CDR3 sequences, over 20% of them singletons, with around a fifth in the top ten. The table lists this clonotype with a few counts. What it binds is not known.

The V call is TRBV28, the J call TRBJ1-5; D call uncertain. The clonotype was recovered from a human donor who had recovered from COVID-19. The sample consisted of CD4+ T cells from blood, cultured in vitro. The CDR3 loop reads CASSLYSGEGGPQHF. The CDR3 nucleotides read TGTGCCAGCAGTTTATATTCCGGGGAGGGTGGGCCCCAGCATTTT.